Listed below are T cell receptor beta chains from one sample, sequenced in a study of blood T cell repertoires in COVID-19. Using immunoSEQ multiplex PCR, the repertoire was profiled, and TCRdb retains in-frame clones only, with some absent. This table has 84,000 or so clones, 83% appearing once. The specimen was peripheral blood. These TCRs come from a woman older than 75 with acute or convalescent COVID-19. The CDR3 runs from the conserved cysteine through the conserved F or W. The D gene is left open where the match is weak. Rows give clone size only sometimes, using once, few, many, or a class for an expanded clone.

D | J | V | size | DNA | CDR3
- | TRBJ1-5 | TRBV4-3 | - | TGCGCCAGCAGCCAAGACCCCAGGAACAATCAGCCCCAGCATTTT | CASSQDPRNNQPQHF
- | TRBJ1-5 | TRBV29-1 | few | TGCAGCGTTGCGAGTGGGGAGGACCAGCCCCAGCATTTT | CSVASGEDQPQHF
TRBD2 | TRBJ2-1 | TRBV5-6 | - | TGTGCCAGCAGCCCCGGACTAGCGGATTACAATGAGCAGTTCTTC | CASSPGLADYNEQFF
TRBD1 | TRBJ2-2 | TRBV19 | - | TGTGCCAGTAGGACAGGGGGATCCATAAACACCGGGGAGCTGTTTTTT | CASRTGGSINTGELFF
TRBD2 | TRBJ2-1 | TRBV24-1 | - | TGTGCCACCAGTGACCCCGGACTAGCGGGTGGTCCCTACAATGAGCAGTTCTTC | CATSDPGLAGGPYNEQFF
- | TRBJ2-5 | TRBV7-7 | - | TGTGCTAGCAGCCAAACAGCGGACGGGCAGACCCAGTACTTC | CASSQTADGQTQYF
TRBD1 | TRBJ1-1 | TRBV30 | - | TGTGCCTGGAGGGATAGGGACAGCACTGAAGCTTTCTTT | CAWRDRDSTEAFF
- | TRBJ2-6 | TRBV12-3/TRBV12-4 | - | TGTGCCAGCAGTCCGGGGGCCAACGTCCTGACTTTC | CASSPGANVLTF
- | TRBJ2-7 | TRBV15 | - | TGTGCCACCAGCGCCAGGGTGTGGGACGAGCAGTACTTC | CATSARVWDEQYF
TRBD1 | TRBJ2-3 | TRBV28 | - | TGTGCCAGCAGTTCCCTATGGGAACAGGGGGTTACAGATACGCAGTATTTT | CASSSLWEQGVTDTQYF
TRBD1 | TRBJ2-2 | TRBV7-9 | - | TGTGCCAGCACCAAAGGGGGACAGGGGACCGGGGAGCTGTTTTTT | CASTKGGQGTGELFF
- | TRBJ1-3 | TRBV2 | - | TGTGCCAGCAGTGGGGGAGGAGGGCGCTTCGGAAACACCATATATTTT | CASSGGGGRFGNTIYF
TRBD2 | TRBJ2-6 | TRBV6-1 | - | TGTGCCAGCAGTGGGACTAGCGGGAGTAGAGCTGGGGCCAACGTCCTGACTTTC | CASSGTSGSRAGANVLTF
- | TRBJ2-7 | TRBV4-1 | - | TGCGCCAGCAGCCACCTCACAGGGCCATACGAGCAGTACTTC | CASSHLTGPYEQYF